A single count supports the clone carrying this T cell receptor (beta chain). This specimen comes from a study of blood T cell repertoires in COVID-19. Study details: Sites in the United States, Italy and Spain provided acute and convalescent COVID-19 samples. PBMCs, B-cell-depleted T cells, or T cells were the source of the cDNA or gDNA that made up the material.

V lost 5 bases and J 2 bases, leaving 13 bases between the germline ends. The CDR3 consists of 14 residues. The V gene's germline CDR1 is SGHVS and CDR2 FNYEAQ. The authors' processing: For nucleated cells, counts were estimated from reference gene primer amplification. This table comes from immunoSEQ multiplex PCR, and its TCRdb copy is limited to in-frame clones, with some not included. V and J calls and clone size are those listed in that table; D and trimming were worked out from the DNA. The sample yields 180,000 or so clones, 88% seen once. The specimen was peripheral blood. The rearrangement uses TRBV7-6 and TRBJ2-7, with TRBD1 as a possible D gene (6 bases). The clonotype was recovered from a man younger than 35 with active or convalescent COVID-19. Here the CDR3 reads CASSHGGQPYEQYF. The CDR3 nucleotides read TGTGCCAGCAGCCACGGCGGACAGCCCTACGAGCAGTACTTC.